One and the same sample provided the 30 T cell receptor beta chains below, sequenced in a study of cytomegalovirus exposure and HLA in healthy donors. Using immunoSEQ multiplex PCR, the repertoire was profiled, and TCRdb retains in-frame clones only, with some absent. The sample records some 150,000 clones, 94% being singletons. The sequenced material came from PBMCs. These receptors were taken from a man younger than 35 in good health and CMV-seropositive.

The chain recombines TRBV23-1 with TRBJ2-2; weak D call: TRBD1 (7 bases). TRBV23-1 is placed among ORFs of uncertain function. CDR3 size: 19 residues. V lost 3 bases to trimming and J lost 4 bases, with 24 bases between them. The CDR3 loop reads CASSQPGADRVWGTGELFF. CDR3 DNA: TGCGCCAGCAGTCAGCCGGGAGCAGACAGGGTTTGGGGCACCGGGGAGCTGTTTTTT.

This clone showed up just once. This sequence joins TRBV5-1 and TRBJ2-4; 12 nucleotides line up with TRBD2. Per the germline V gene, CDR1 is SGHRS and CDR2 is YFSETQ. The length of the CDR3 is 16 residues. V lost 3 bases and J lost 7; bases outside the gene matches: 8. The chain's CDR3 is CASSSPLAGGLNIQYF. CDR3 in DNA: TGCGCCAGCAGCTCCCCTCTAGCGGGAGGGTTGAACATTCAGTACTTC.

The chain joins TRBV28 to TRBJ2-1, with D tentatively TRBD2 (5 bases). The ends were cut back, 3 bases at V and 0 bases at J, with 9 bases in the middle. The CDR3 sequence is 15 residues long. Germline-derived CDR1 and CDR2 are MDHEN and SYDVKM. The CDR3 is CASSLSGCSYNEQFF. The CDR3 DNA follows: TGTGCCAGCAGTTTGAGCGGATGCTCCTACAATGAGCAGTTCTTC.

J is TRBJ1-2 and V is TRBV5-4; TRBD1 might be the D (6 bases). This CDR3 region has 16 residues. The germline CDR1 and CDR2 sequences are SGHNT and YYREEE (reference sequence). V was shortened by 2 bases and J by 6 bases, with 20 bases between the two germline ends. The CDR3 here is CASSFRATGSLDGYTF. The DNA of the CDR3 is TGTGCCAGCAGCTTTCGGGCGACAGGTTCCCTTGATGGCTACACCTTC.

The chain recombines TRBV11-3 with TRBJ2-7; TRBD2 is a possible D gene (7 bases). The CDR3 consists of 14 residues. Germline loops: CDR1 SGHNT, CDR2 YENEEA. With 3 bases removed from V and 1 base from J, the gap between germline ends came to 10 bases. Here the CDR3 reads CASSLGGASYEQYF. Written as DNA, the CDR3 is TGTGCCAGCAGCTTGGGGGGGGCGTCCTACGAGCAGTACTTC.

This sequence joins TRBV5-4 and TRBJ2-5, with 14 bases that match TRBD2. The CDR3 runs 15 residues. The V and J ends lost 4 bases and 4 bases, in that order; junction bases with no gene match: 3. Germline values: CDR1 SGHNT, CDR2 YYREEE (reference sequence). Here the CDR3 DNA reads TGTGCCAGCAGCGGAGGACTAGCGGGAGGAGAGACCCAGTACTTC. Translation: CASSGGLAGGETQYF.

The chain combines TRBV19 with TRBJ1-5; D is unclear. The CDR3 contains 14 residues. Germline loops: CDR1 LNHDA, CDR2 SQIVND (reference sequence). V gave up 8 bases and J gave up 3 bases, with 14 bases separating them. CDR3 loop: CASSHGGDNQPQHF. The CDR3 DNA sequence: TGTGCCAGTTCACATGGAGGCGACAATCAGCCCCAGCATTTT.

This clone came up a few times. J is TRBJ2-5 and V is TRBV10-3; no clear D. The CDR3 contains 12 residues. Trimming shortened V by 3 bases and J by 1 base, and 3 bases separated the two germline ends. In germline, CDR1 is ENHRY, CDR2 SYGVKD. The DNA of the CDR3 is TGTGCCATCAGTGAACTCCAAGAGACCCAGTACTTC. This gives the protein CAISELQETQYF.

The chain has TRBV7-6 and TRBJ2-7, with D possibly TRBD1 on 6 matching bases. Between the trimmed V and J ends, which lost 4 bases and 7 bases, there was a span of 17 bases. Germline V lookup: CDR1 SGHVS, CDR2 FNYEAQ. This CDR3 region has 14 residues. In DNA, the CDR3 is TGTGCCAGCAGCTCCGGACAGTTGGGGCTGGAGCAGTACTTC. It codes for CASSSGQLGLEQYF.

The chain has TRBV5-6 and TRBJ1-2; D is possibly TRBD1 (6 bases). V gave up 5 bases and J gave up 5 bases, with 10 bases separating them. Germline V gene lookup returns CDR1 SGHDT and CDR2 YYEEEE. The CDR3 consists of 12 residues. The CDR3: CASRKGEYGYTF. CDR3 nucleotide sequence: TGTGCCAGCAGAAAGGGGGAGTATGGCTACACCTTC. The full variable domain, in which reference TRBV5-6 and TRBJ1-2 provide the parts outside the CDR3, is DAGVTQSPTHLIKTRGQQVTLRCSPKSGHDTVSWYQQALGQGPQFIFQYYEEEERQRGNFPDRFSGHQFPNYSSELNVNALLLGDSALYLCASRKGEYGYTFGSGTRLTVV.

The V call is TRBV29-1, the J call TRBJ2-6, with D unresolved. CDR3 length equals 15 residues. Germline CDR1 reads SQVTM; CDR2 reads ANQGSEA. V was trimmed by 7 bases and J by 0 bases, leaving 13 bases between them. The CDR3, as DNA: TGCAGCGCTGCTCCACTTAGCTCTGGGGCCAACGTCCTGACTTTC. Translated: CSAAPLSSGANVLTF.

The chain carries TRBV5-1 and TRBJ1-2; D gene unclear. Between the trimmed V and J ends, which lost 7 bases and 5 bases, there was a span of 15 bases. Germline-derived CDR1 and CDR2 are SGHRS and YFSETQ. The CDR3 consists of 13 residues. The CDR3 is CASRPAGPYGYTF. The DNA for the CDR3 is TGCGCCAGCCGCCCGGCAGGTCCGTATGGCTACACCTTC.

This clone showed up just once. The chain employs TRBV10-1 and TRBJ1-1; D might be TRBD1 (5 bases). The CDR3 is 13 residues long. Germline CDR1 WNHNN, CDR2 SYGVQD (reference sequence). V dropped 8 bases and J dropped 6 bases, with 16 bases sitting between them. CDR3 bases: TGCGCCAGCGAGGTTCAGGGAGGCCCTGAAGCTTTCTTT. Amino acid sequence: CASEVQGGPEAFF.

The CDR3 DNA is TGTGCCAGCAGCCAAGACGGGACAGGCCAAGAGACCCAGTACTTC. Amino acid sequence: CASSQDGTGQETQYF. The chain recombines TRBV5-4 with TRBJ2-5; 8 nucleotides agree with TRBD1. CDR1 and CDR2 from the germline V gene are SGHNT and YYREEE (reference sequence). The length of the CDR3 is 15 residues. After removal of 4 bases from V and 1 base from J, the junction contained 6 bases not matched to a gene.

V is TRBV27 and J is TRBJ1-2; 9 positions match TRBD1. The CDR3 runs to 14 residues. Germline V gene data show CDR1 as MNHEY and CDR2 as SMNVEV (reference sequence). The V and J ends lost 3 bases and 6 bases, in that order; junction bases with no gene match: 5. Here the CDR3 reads CASSLGTGKHGYTF. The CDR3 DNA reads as TGTGCCAGCAGTTTGGGGACAGGGAAGCATGGCTACACCTTC.

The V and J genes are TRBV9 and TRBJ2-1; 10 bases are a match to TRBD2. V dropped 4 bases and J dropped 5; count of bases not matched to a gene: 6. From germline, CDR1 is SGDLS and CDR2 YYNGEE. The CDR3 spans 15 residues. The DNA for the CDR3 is TGTGCCAGCAGCCCCCTAGCGGGGGATAACAATGAGCAGTTCTTC. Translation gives CASSPLAGDNNEQFF.

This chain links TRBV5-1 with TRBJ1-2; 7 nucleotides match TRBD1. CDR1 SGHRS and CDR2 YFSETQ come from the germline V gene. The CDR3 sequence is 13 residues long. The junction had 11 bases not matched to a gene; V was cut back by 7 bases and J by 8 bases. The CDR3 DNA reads TGCGCCAGCCATTCTCCAGACAGGGCAGGCTACACCTTC. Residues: CASHSPDRAGYTF.

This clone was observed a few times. The CDR3 DNA sequence: TGTGCCAGCAGTGGAAACCAGTTAGCGGGTGCCTACAATGAGCAGTTCTTC. This sequence encodes CASSGNQLAGAYNEQFF. The gene calls are TRBV25-1 and TRBJ2-1, with 7 nucleotides matching TRBD2. Germline lookup yields CDR1 MGHDK and CDR2 SYGVNS. CDR3 length: 17 amino acids. The V and J ends lost 4 bases and 2 bases, in that order; junction bases with no gene match: 11.

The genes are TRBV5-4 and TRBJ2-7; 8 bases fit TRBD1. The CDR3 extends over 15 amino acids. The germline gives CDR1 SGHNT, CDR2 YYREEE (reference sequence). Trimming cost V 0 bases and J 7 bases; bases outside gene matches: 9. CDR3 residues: CASSLGGQAIQEQYF. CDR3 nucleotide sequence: TGTGCCAGCAGCTTGGGGGGACAGGCCATCCAGGAGCAGTACTTC.

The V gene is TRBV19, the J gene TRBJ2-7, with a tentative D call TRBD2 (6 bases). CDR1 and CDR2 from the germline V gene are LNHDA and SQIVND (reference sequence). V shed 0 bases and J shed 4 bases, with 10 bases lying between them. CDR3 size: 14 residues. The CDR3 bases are TGTGCCAGTAGTATAGATCCGGCGGGGTACGAGCAGTACTTC. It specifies CASSIDPAGYEQYF.

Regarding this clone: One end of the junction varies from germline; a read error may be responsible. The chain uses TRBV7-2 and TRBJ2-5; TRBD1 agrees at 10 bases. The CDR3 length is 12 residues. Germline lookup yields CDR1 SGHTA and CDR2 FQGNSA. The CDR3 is CASSSGTGVRNF. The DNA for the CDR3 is TGTGCCAGCAGTTCCGGGACAGGGGTTCGAAACTTC.

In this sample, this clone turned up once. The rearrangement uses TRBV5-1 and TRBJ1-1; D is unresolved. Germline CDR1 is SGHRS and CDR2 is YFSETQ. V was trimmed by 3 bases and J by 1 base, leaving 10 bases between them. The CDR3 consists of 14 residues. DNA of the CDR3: TGCGCCAGCAGCTGGCGGGGAAGGAACACTGAAGCTTTCTTT. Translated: CASSWRGRNTEAFF.

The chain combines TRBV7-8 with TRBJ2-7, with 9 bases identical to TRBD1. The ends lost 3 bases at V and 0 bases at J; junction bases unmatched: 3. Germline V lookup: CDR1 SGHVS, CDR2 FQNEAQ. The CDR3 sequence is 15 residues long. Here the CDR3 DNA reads TGTGCCAGCAGCTTGCGGGACAGGGTCTCCTACGAGCAGTACTTC. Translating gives CASSLRDRVSYEQYF.

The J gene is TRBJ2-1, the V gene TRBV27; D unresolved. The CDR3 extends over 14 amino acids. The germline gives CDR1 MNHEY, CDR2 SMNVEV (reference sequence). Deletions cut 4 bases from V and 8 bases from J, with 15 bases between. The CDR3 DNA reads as TGTGCCAGCAGTTCTACCCTACCCCGGTATGAGCAGTTCTTC. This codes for CASSSTLPRYEQFF.

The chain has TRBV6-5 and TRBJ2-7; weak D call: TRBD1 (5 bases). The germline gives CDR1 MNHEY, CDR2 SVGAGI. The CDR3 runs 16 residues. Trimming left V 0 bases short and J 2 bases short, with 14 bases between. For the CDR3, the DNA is TGTGCCAGCAGTTACTCCGGACATCAGGACCCCTACGAGCAGTACTTC. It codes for CASSYSGHQDPYEQYF.

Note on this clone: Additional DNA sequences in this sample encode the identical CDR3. CDR3 loop: CASSLGTGGQETQYF. For the CDR3, the DNA is TGCGCCAGCAGCTTGGGAACAGGGGGCCAAGAGACCCAGTACTTC. This chain joins TRBV5-1 and TRBJ2-5; 8 bases agree with TRBD1. The CDR3 is 15 residues long. Germline CDR1 reads SGHRS; CDR2 reads YFSETQ. The V gene end was trimmed by 0 bases and the J gene end by 1 base; junction bases not matched to a gene: 2.

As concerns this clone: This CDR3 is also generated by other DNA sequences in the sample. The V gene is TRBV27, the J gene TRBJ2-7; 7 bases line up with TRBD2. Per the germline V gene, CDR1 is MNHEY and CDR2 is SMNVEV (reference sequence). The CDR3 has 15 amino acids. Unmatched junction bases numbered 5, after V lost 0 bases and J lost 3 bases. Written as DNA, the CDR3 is TGTGCCAGCAGTTTATCGGGAGGGGCGAGCTACGAGCAGTACTTC. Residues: CASSLSGGASYEQYF.

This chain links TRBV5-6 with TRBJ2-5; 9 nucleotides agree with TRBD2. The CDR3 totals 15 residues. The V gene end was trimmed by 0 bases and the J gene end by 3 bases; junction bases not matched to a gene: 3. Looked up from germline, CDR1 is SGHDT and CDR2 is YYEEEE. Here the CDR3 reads CASSLGPSGKETQYF. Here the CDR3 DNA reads TGTGCCAGCAGCTTGGGTCCTAGCGGGAAAGAGACCCAGTACTTC.

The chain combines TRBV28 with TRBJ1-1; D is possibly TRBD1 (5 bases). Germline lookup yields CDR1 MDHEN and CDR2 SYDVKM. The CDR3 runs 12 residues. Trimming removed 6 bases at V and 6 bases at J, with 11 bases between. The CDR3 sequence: CASSLTGAEAFF. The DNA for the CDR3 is TGTGCCAGCAGCTTAACAGGCGCTGAAGCTTTCTTT.

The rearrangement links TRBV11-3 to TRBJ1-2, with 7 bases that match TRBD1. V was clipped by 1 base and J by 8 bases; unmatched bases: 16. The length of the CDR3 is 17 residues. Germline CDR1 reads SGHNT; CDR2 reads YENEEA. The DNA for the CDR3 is TGTGCCAGCAGCTTAGGCCTCCTACCGACAGGGATGAGAGGCTACACCTTC. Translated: CASSLGLLPTGMRGYTF.